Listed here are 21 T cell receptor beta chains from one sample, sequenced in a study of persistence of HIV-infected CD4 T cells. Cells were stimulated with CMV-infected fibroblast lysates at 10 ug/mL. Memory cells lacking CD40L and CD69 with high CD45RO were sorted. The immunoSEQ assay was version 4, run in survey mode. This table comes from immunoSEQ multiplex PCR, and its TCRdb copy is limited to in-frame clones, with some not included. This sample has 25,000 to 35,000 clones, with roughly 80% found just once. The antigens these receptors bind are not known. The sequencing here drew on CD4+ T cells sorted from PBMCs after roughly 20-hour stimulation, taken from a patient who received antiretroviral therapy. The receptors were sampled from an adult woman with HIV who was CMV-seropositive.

This CDR3 reads CASSPGTEYGYTF. CDR3 in DNA: TGTGCCAGCAGCCCCGGGACCGAATATGGCTACACCTTC. The chain couples TRBV7-3 to TRBJ1-2; TRBD1 might be the D (5 bases). Germline V gene lookup returns CDR1 SGHTA and CDR2 FQGTGA. The CDR3 sequence is 13 residues long. Trimming stripped 5 bases from V and 5 bases from J, with 12 bases between.

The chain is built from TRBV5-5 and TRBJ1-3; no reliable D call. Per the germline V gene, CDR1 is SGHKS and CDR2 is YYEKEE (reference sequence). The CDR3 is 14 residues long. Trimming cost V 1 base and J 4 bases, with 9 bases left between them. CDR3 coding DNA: TGTGCCAGCAGCTTGACAGCAGACGGAAACACCATATATTTT. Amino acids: CASSLTADGNTIYF.

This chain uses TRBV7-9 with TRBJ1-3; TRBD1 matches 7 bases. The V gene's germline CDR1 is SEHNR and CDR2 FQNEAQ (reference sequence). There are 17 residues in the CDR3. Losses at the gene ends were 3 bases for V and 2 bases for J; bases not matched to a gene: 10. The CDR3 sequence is CASSFAGDSSAGNTIYF. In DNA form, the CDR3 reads TGTGCCAGCAGCTTCGCGGGGGACAGCTCGGCTGGAAACACCATATATTTT.

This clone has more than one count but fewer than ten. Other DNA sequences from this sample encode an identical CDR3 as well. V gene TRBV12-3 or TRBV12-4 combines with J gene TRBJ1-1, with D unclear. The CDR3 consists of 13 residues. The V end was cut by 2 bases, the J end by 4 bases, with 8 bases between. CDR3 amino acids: CASSLTGRTEAFF. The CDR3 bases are TGTGCCAGCAGTTTAACTGGTCGCACTGAAGCTTTCTTT.

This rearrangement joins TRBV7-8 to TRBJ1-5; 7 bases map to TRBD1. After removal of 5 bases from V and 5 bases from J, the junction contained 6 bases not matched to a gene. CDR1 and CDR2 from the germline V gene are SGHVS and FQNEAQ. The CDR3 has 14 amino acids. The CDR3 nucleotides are TGTGCCAGCAGCCGCCGGGACAGTTATCAGCCCCAGCATTTT. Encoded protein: CASSRRDSYQPQHF.

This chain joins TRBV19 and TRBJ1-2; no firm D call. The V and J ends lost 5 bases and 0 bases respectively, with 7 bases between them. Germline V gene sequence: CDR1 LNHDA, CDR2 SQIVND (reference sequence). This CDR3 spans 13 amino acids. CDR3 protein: CASSPLSNYGYTF. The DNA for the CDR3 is TGTGCCAGTAGTCCCCTTTCTAACTATGGCTACACCTTC.

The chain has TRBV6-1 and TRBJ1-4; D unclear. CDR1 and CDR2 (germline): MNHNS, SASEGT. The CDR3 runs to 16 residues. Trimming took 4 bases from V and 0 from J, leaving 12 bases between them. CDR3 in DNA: TGTGCCAGCAGTGGCTCCAAGCTGGCAACTAATGAAAAACTGTTTTTT. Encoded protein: CASSGSKLATNEKLFF.

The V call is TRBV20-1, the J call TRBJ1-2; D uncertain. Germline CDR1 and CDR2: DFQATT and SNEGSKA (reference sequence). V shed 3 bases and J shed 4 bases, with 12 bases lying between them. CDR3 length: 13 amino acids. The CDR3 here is CSASERTRYGYTF. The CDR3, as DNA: TGCAGTGCTAGTGAACGGACCCGCTATGGCTACACCTTC.

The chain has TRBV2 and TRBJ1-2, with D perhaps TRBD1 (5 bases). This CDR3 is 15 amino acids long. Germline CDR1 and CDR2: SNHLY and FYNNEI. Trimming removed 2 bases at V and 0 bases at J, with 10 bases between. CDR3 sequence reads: CASSERDGPNYGYTF. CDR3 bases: TGTGCCAGCAGTGAAAGGGACGGACCTAACTATGGCTACACCTTC.

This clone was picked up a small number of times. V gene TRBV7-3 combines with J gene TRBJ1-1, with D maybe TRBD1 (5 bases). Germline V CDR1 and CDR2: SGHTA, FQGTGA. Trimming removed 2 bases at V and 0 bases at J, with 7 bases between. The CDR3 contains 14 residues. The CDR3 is CASSLGGMNTEAFF. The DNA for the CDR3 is TGTGCCAGCAGCTTAGGGGGTATGAACACTGAAGCTTTCTTT. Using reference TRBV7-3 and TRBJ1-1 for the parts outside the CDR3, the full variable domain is GAGVSQTPSNKVTEKGKYVELRCDPISGHTALYWYRQSLGQGPEFLIYFQGTGAADDSGLPNDRFFAVRPEGSVSTLKIQRTERGDSAVYLCASSLGGMNTEAFFGQGTRLTVV.

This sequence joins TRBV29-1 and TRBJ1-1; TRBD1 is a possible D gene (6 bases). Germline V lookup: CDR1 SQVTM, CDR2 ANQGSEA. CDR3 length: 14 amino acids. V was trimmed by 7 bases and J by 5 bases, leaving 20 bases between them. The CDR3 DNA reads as TGCAGCGGATCTCATAGGGGGGTGATGACTGAAGCTTTCTTT. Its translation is CSGSHRGVMTEAFF.

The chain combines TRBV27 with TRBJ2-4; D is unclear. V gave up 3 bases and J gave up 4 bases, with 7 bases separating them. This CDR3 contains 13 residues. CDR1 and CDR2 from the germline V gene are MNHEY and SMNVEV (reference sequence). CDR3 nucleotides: TGTGCCAGCAGTTTTTCCGTAAAAAACATTCAGTACTTC. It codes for CASSFSVKNIQYF.

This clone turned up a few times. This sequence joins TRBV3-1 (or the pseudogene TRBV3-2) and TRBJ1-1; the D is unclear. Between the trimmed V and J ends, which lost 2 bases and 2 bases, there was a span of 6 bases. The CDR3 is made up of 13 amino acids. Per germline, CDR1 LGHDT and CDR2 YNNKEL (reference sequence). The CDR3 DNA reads TGTGCCAGCAGCCAAAAATCCAACACTGAAGCTTTCTTT. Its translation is CASSQKSNTEAFF.

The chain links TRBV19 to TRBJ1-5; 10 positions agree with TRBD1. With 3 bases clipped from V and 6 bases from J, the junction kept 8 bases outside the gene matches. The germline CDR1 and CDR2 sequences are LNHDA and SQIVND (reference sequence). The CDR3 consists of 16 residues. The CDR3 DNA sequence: TGTGCCAGTAGTATTAAGGGACAGGGGTACGGTCAGCCCCAGCATTTT. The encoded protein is CASSIKGQGYGQPQHF.

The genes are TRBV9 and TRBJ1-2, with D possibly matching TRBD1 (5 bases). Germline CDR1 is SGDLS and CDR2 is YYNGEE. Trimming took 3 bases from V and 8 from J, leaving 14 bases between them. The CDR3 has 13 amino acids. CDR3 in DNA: TGTGCCAGCAGCGCCCGGGGCCTTGGGGGCTACACCTTC. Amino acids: CASSARGLGGYTF.

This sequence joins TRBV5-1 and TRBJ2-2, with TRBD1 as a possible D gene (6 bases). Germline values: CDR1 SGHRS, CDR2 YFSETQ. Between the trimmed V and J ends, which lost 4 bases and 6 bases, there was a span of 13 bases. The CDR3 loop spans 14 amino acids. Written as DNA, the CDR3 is TGCGCCAGCAGCCTGAGGACAGAGGCCGGGGAGCTGTTTTTT. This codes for CASSLRTEAGELFF.

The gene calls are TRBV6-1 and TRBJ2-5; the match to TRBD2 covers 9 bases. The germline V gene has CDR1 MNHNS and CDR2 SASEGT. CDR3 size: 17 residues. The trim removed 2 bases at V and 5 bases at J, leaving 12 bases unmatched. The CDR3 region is CASSESPSAGGPETQYF. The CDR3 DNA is TGTGCCAGCAGTGAATCCCCCTCTGCGGGGGGGCCGGAGACCCAGTACTTC.

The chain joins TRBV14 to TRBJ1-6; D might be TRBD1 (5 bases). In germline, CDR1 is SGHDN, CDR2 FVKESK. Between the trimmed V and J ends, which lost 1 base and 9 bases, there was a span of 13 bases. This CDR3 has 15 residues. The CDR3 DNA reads TGTGCCAGCAGCCAAGGAACAGGACGAATTTCACCCCTCCACTTT. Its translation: CASSQGTGRISPLHF.

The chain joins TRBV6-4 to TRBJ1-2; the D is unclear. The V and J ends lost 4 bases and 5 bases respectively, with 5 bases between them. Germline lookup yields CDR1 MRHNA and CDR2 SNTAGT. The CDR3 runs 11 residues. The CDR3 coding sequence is TGTGCCAGCAGTGGGGGATATGGCTACACCTTC. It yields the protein CASSGGYGYTF.

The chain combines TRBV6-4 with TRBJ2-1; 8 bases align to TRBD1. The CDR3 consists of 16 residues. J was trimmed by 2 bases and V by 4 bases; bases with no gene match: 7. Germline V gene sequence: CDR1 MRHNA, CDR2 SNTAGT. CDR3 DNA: TGTGCCAGCAGTGCCCAACCGGGACAGGCCTACAATGAGCAGTTCTTC. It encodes CASSAQPGQAYNEQFF.

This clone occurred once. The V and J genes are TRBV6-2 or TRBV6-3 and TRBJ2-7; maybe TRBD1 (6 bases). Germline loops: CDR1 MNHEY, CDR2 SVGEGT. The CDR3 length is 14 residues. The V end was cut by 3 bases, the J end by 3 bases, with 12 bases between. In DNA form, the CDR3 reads TGTGCCAGCAGTTATTATGGGGGCAGCTACGAGCAGTACGTC. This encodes CASSYYGGSYEQYV.